This T cell receptor (beta chain) was captured by sequencing in a study of T-cell memory formation after mild COVID-19. As for the study in general: Clustering of TCRs was largely donor specific.

It was 5'RACE with constant-segment primers that produced the TCR alpha and TCR beta cDNA libraries, which carried sample barcodes and UMIs. TCRdb reprocessed the 5' RACE reads via MiXCR and lists one record per CDR3 protein. The sample yields around 210,000 distinct CDR3 sequences, 9% to 10% seen once. Note on this clonotype: Its antigen remains unknown.

Study-wide findings and caveats: Nothing showed for sure that second-wave clones peaking on day 37 were SARS-CoV-2 specific. Shrinking CD4+ clones resided mostly in CM and EM, and CD8+ ones in EMRA.

The TCR comes from a man between 18 and 35 years old who had mild COVID-19 (a few samples of this study predate the infection). Cell type and time point are not known. Sequenced sample: PBMCs or a T cell subset sorted from them (not recorded which).

CDR3 bases: TGTGCCAGCAGTTTGTGGGGTTCTGGAAACACCATATATTTT. It yields the protein CASSLWGSGNTIYF. V and J are TRBV12-3 or TRBV12-4 and TRBJ1-3; no clear D gene. The CDR3 totals 14 residues. The V and J ends lost 3 bases and 1 base respectively, with 7 bases between them.